Below, one T cell receptor (beta chain) is given with its context. What it binds is unknown. CDR3 size: 13 residues. CDR1 LNHNV and CDR2 YYDKDF come from the germline V gene (reference sequence). V was trimmed by 5 bases and J by 0 bases, leaving 8 bases between them. Using immunoSEQ multiplex PCR, the repertoire was profiled, and TCRdb retains in-frame clones only, with some absent. Found here are some 150,000 clones, around 92% of them singletons; the top ten hold 3% to 4%. Pooling of second doses given at about 4 or about 12 weeks was done. The data were taken from a study of T cell responses to AZD1222 COVID-19 vaccine. The study's findings and limits: Only after the peak T cell response were repertoires sampled. In a largely white British group with more females than males, clonal diversity was possibly underestimated.

The chain joins TRBV15 to TRBJ2-7; no reliable D call. The clonotype originates from an adult who received the AZD1222 COVID-19 vaccine. This material consisted of peripheral blood, taken 28 days after the second AZD1222 dose. CDR3 nucleotides: TGTGCCACCAGCGCGGCGGTCTCCTACGAGCAGTACTTC. This codes for CATSAAVSYEQYF.